Each of the 7 T cell receptor beta chains below was sequenced from the same sample in a study of breast tumors, draining lymph nodes, adjacent tissues. TCRdb analysed the multiplex PCR reads with MiXCR anew, one entry per CDR3 protein. Of under 150,000 distinct CDR3 sequences listed, approximately 21% were seen once; the top ten hold 2% to 2.5%. Breast cancer patients provided tissue from their axillary draining lymph nodes. Input material: axillary lymph node tissue. The receptors were gathered from a female donor with breast cancer. Some clones in this sample may be carry-over from other donors' samples.

Regarding this clonotype: A read error may be the cause here, since a much bigger clone is one base away. This chain joins TRBV27 and TRBJ1-2; 8 positions match TRBD1. V shed 4 bases and J 8 bases; nucleotides not matched to a gene: 6. This CDR3 spans 13 amino acids. Germline CDR1 is MNHEY and CDR2 is SMNVEV (reference sequence). CDR3 region: CASSSGQGAGYTF. As DNA, the CDR3 is TGTGCCAGCAGTTCTGGACAGGGAGCGGGCTACACCTTC.

The chain links TRBV19 to TRBJ1-5; D unclear. The CDR3 length is 15 residues. The germline V and J ends were trimmed by 3 bases and 0 bases, with 9 bases remaining between them. Germline CDR1 is LNHDA and CDR2 is SQIVND (reference sequence). CDR3 sequence (DNA): TGTGCCAGTAGTATCACACAATATAGCAATCAGCCCCAGCATTTT. Its protein is CASSITQYSNQPQHF.

This clonotype was detected ten times or more. The CDR3 DNA reads TGTGCCAGCAGCGTAGGGGGAGCTCAGCGCTACAATGAGCAGTTCTTC. Its protein product is CASSVGGAQRYNEQFF. The chain combines TRBV9 with TRBJ2-1, with D possibly matching TRBD2 (5 bases). V lost 0 bases and J lost 3, with 13 bases in between. Germline-derived CDR1 and CDR2 are SGDLS and YYNGEE. The CDR3 loop spans 16 amino acids. The variable domain in full, with the rest retrieved from reference TRBV9 and TRBJ2-1, is DSGVTQTPKHLITATGQRVTLRCSPRSGDLSVYWYQQSLDQGLQFLIQYYNGEERAKGNILERFSAQQFPDLHSELNLSSLELGDSALYFCASSVGGAQRYNEQFFGPGTRLTVL.

This clonotype has at least ten counts. This rearrangement joins TRBV20-1 to TRBJ1-4, with a tentative D call TRBD1 (5 bases). There are 14 residues in the CDR3. The V end lost 6 bases, the J end lost 7 bases, and 18 bases lay between the germline ends. The germline V gene encodes CDR1 DFQATT and CDR2 SNEGSKA (reference sequence). CDR3 in amino acids: CSAEDGTGLEKLFF. The CDR3 DNA follows: TGCAGTGCCGAGGACGGGACGGGACTTGAAAAACTGTTTTTT.

Of note for this clonotype: With a much larger clone just one base away, this may be a read error. This chain uses TRBV30 with TRBJ2-1; 8 nucleotides match TRBD1. Trimming removed 0 bases from V and 0 bases from J; junction bases left unmatched: 1. Per the germline V gene, CDR1 is GTSNPN and CDR2 is SVGIG (reference sequence). This CDR3 spans 15 amino acids. Written as DNA, the CDR3 is TGTGCCTGGAGTGTAACAGGGGGCTCCTACAATGAGCAGTTCTTC. Translated: CAWSVTGGSYNEQFF.

This clonotype occurred many times. V usage is TRBV29-1 and J usage is TRBJ2-7; no firm D call. Germline CDR1 SQVTM, CDR2 ANQGSEA. V was trimmed by 3 bases and J by 7 bases, leaving 10 bases between them. CDR3 length equals 11 residues. CDR3 DNA sequence: TGCAGCGTTGAGGTGTCCGCGGAGCAGTACTTC. Protein product: CSVEVSAEQYF.

This clonotype was counted at least ten times. V usage is TRBV5-1 and J usage is TRBJ1-6, with 9 bases fitting TRBD1. CDR1 and CDR2 from the germline V gene are SGHRS and YFSETQ. CDR3 size: 14 residues. V was clipped by 5 bases and J by 10 bases; unmatched bases: 7. The CDR3: CASRTDRGGSPLHF. Here the CDR3 DNA reads TGCGCCAGCAGAACGGACAGGGGTGGATCACCCCTCCACTTT.